The 22 T cell receptor beta chains listed next were all sequenced from one sample in a study of T cells after posttransplantation cyclophosphamide. Cells defined as naive were viable CD3+CD4+ or CD3+CD8+ and CCR7+CD45RA+CD45RO-CD95-CD27+CD28+. Profiling relied on immunoSEQ multiplex PCR, and the TCRdb table lists in-frame clones only, not all of them. The sample holds fewer than 25,000 clones, about 97% seen once. The sequenced material came from naive CD4+ T cells sorted from PBMCs. The receptors were sampled from a man aged 50-60 years in good health, CMV-negative, and a related stem cell transplant donor.

CDR3 in amino acids: CASCTTLQETQYF. The CDR3 DNA reads TGTGCCAGCTGCACAACCTTGCAAGAGACCCAGTACTTC. The V call is TRBV7-2, the J call TRBJ2-5, with D unresolved. Germline assignment: CDR1 SGHTA and CDR2 FQGNSA. V dropped 8 bases and J dropped 2 bases, with 12 bases sitting between them. There are 13 residues in the CDR3.

The rearrangement uses TRBV6-5 and TRBJ1-1, with D maybe TRBD1 (6 bases). This CDR3 spans 15 amino acids. In germline, CDR1 is MNHEY, CDR2 SVGAGI. The germline V and J ends were trimmed by 0 bases and 0 bases, with 8 bases remaining between them. CDR3 residues: CASSYSRQVNTEAFF. CDR3 nucleotide sequence: TGTGCCAGCAGTTACTCGCGACAGGTGAACACTGAAGCTTTCTTT.

The chain combines TRBV7-8 with TRBJ2-3; tentative D call: TRBD2 (6 bases). V was pared by 5 bases and J by 5 bases, with 17 bases between. This CDR3 contains 15 residues. Germline assignment: CDR1 SGHVS and CDR2 FQNEAQ. CDR3 DNA sequence: TGTGCCAGCAGCGCGGGACTCCGGCGCGTAGATACGCAGTATTTT. Protein: CASSAGLRRVDTQYF.

The chain uses TRBV6-5 and TRBJ1-1; 7 nucleotides match TRBD1. The CDR3 runs to 14 residues. J was trimmed by 5 bases and V by 5 bases; bases with no gene match: 8. CDR1 is MNHEY, CDR2 SVGAGI, per germline. The CDR3 region is CASSLLQGWTEAFF. In nucleotides, the CDR3 is TGTGCCAGCAGTCTTTTACAGGGGTGGACTGAAGCTTTCTTT.

The chain uses TRBV5-1 and TRBJ2-2; D is undetermined. From germline, CDR1 is SGHRS and CDR2 YFSETQ. V was shortened by 0 bases and J by 4 bases, with 7 bases between the two germline ends. The CDR3 has 14 residues. CDR3 sequence (DNA): TGCGCCAGCAGCTTGGTTAGAGGCACCGGGGAGCTGTTTTTT. Translated, it gives CASSLVRGTGELFF. The full variable domain, its missing parts supplied by reference TRBV5-1 and TRBJ2-2, is KAGVTQTPRYLIKTRGQQVTLSCSPISGHRSVSWYQQTPGQGLQFLFEYFSETQRNKGNFPGRFSGRQFSNSRSEMNVSTLELGDSALYLCASSLVRGTGELFFGEGSRLTVL.

CDR3: CASSLDSAQGYNEQFF. CDR3 sequence (DNA): TGTGCCAGCAGCCTGGACAGCGCTCAAGGTTACAATGAGCAGTTCTTC. The chain employs TRBV7-2 and TRBJ2-1; tentatively, D is TRBD1 (6 bases). CDR3 length equals 16 residues. Trimming took 5 bases from V and 4 from J, leaving 18 bases between them. Per the germline V gene, CDR1 is SGHTA and CDR2 is FQGNSA.

V and J are TRBV9 and TRBJ2-2; 7 bases agree with TRBD2. CDR3 length: 18 amino acids. Looked up from germline, CDR1 is SGDLS and CDR2 is YYNGEE. The V and J ends lost 0 bases and 4 bases, in that order; junction bases with no gene match: 12. CDR3 DNA: TGTGCCAGCAGCGTAGACCCGCGAGGCGGGGAGGGCACCGGGGAGCTGTTTTTT. Encoded protein: CASSVDPRGGEGTGELFF.

The V gene is TRBV5-1, the J gene TRBJ2-7, with 8 bases aligning to TRBD2. Per the germline V gene, CDR1 is SGHRS and CDR2 is YFSETQ. There are 13 residues in the CDR3. The V gene end was trimmed by 7 bases and the J gene end by 7 bases; junction bases not matched to a gene: 10. The CDR3: CASQLSGGREQYF. For the CDR3, the DNA is TGCGCCAGCCAGCTGTCGGGGGGGCGTGAGCAGTACTTC. Full variable domain (outside the CDR3, taken from reference TRBV5-1 and TRBJ2-7): KAGVTQTPRYLIKTRGQQVTLSCSPISGHRSVSWYQQTPGQGLQFLFEYFSETQRNKGNFPGRFSGRQFSNSRSEMNVSTLELGDSALYLCASQLSGGREQYFGPGTRLTVT.

This clone was seen a few times. The V gene is TRBV6-6, the J gene TRBJ1-4; D may be TRBD1 (5 bases). The CDR3 length is 14 residues. V was pared by 0 bases and J by 8 bases, with 10 bases between. Germline V gene lookup returns CDR1 MNHNY and CDR2 SVGAGI (reference sequence). The CDR3 here is CASSYSGVREKLFF. The CDR3 DNA sequence: TGTGCCAGCAGTTACTCAGGGGTGAGAGAAAAACTGTTTTTT.

The chain is built from TRBV7-2 and TRBJ2-5, with 7 nucleotides matching TRBD1. The DNA end is more similar to TRBJ2-7, so the J call may be wrong. The CDR3 contains 13 residues. CDR1 is SGHTA, CDR2 FQGNSA, per germline. This CDR3 reads CASSGDRVGEQYF. CDR3 sequence (DNA): TGTGCCAGCAGCGGAGACAGGGTGGGCGAGCAGTACTTC.

The genes are TRBV19 and TRBJ1-2; TRBD1 aligns across 11 bases. V was clipped by 6 bases and J by 4 bases; unmatched bases: 10. The CDR3 consists of 16 residues. Germline loops: CDR1 LNHDA, CDR2 SQIVND (reference sequence). The CDR3 region is CASSPRPGQGVYGYTF. CDR3 nucleotides: TGTGCCAGTAGCCCACGCCCGGGACAGGGGGTCTATGGCTACACCTTC. Supplemented by reference TRBV19 and TRBJ1-2, the full variable domain reads DGGITQSPKYLFRKEGQNVTLSCEQNLNHDAMYWYRQDPGQGLRLIYYSQIVNDFQKGDIAEGYSVSREKKESFPLTVTSAQKNPTAFYLCASSPRPGQGVYGYTFGSGTRLTVV.

This clone was observed a single time. The V gene is TRBV19, the J gene TRBJ2-7; the match to TRBD2 covers 7 bases. This CDR3 region has 14 residues. In germline, CDR1 is LNHDA, CDR2 SQIVND (reference sequence). The V and J ends lost 8 bases and 4 bases, in that order; junction bases with no gene match: 11. DNA of the CDR3: TGTGCCAGTTCCCCTTGGGGCGGGGGTTACGAGCAGTACTTC. Protein: CASSPWGGGYEQYF.

This rearrangement joins TRBV5-1 to TRBJ1-4; the D gene is possibly TRBD1 (5 bases). The germline V gene encodes CDR1 SGHRS and CDR2 YFSETQ. The ends were cut back, 4 bases at V and 5 bases at J, with 15 bases in the middle. The CDR3 runs to 15 residues. CDR3 residues: CASSRGETLNEKLFF. As DNA, the CDR3 is TGCGCCAGCAGCCGGGGGGAGACTCTAAATGAAAAACTGTTTTTT.

This clone has only one observation. The rearrangement joins TRBV2 to TRBJ1-2, with D maybe TRBD1 (5 bases). CDR3 length equals 13 residues. V lost 2 bases to trimming and J lost 8 bases, with 12 bases between them. Germline CDR1 is SNHLY and CDR2 is FYNNEI. In DNA form, the CDR3 reads TGTGCCAGCAGTGAACTTGTAGGGGAAGGCTACACCTTC. Its protein is CASSELVGEGYTF.

This clone has a single count. The genes are TRBV7-2 and TRBJ2-5, with a weak D call TRBD1 (5 bases). V lost 3 bases and J 4 bases, leaving 12 bases between the germline ends. This CDR3 spans 14 amino acids. Germline V gene lookup returns CDR1 SGHTA and CDR2 FQGNSA. CDR3 nucleotide sequence: TGTGCCAGCAGCTTTAATACAGGACGAGAGACCCAGTACTTC. The encoded protein is CASSFNTGRETQYF.

This clone appeared once. This chain uses TRBV5-1 with TRBJ2-7, with 8 bases lining up with TRBD2. V lost 0 bases to trimming and J lost 6 bases; unmatched junction nucleotides: 5. Germline V gene sequence: CDR1 SGHRS, CDR2 YFSETQ. This CDR3 has 14 amino acids. DNA for the CDR3: TGCGCCAGCAGCTTGGCTAGCGGGCAGGCCGAGCAGTACTTC. Translated, it gives CASSLASGQAEQYF.

As to this clone: Mismatch with germline at one junction end may stem from a read error. The V gene is TRBV30, the J gene TRBJ1-6, with TRBD1 identical over 10 bases. Germline CDR1 and CDR2: GTSNPN and SVGIG (reference sequence). The CDR3 totals 15 residues. The CDR3 region has the DNA TGTGCCTGGAGGGGGACAGGGGTGAGAAATTCCCCCCTCCACTTT. Its protein product is CAWRGTGVRNSPLHF.

The chain carries TRBV19 and TRBJ1-2; 7 positions agree with TRBD1. This CDR3 contains 14 residues. The trim removed 5 bases at V and 0 bases at J, leaving 3 bases unmatched. Germline CDR1 LNHDA, CDR2 SQIVND (reference sequence). The CDR3 loop reads CASSPQGANYGYTF. The CDR3 region has the DNA TGTGCCAGTAGTCCTCAGGGGGCTAACTATGGCTACACCTTC.

The rearrangement links TRBV9 to TRBJ1-2; 10 positions match TRBD1. The CDR3 runs to 14 residues. J gave up 8 bases and V 3 bases, and 7 bases lay outside the gene matches. The germline CDR1 and CDR2 sequences are SGDLS and YYNGEE. The CDR3 spells CASSADRGPRGYTF. The CDR3 bases are TGTGCCAGCAGCGCAGACAGGGGGCCTAGGGGCTACACCTTC.

The CDR3 sequence: CASSSIRAINEKLFF. The CDR3 coding sequence is TGTGCCAGCAGCTCCATCAGGGCGATTAATGAAAAACTGTTTTTT. The J gene is TRBJ1-4, the V gene TRBV7-9, with D perhaps TRBD1 (5 bases). V was cut by 4 bases and J by 4 bases, with 13 bases left in between. The CDR3 is 15 residues long. Germline values: CDR1 SEHNR, CDR2 FQNEAQ (reference sequence).

CDR3 coding DNA: TGTGCCAGCAGTTACTCCGACAGGGGGCGCATCTCTGAAGCTTTCTTT. Protein product: CASSYSDRGRISEAFF. This chain uses TRBV6-5 with TRBJ1-1; TRBD1 matches 10 bases. Germline V gene data show CDR1 as MNHEY and CDR2 as SVGAGI. V shed 0 bases, J shed 6 bases, and the junction held 7 bases outside the gene matches. This CDR3 comprises 16 residues.

In its sample, this clone was seen once. The chain joins TRBV6-5 to TRBJ2-1; D gene ambiguous. Germline loops: CDR1 MNHEY, CDR2 SVGAGI. The ends were cut back, 5 bases at V and 8 bases at J, with 16 bases in the middle. This CDR3 has 14 amino acids. The CDR3 DNA sequence: TGTGCCAGCAGTCCTCAATTAAAGAGTGATGAGCAGTTCTTC. It translates to CASSPQLKSDEQFF.